This T cell receptor (beta chain) appears in the sequencing data of a study of OX40 agonist ivuxolimab in advanced cancers. Study information: Males comprised around four fifths of the group, whose mean age was about 60 years (range 23 to 79). Eligibility rules accepted prior anti-PD-1, anti-PD-L1 or anti-CTLA-4 therapy, and roughly 40% had some. Study results and caveats: Researchers did not determine the expanded peripheral T cells' antigen specificity.

Data came from immunoSEQ multiplex PCR; TCRdb stores just in-frame clones and leaves some out. This sample has 55,000 to 85,000 clones, with around nine tenths found just once. Germline CDR1 reads GTSNPN; CDR2 reads SVGIG (reference sequence). Trimming removed 2 bases from V and 7 bases from J, with 27 bases in between. This CDR3 is built from 18 residues. Worth noting for this clone: Antigen specificity is unknown.

This material consisted of CD4+ or CD8+ T cells sorted from blood, taken in a trial of the OX40 agonist ivuxolimab. The chain is built from TRBV30 and TRBJ1-5; possibly TRBD1 for D (5 bases). This receptor was obtained from an adult with an advanced solid tumor such as melanoma, head and neck, liver or kidney cancer. CDR3: CAWSLYPGRRRRDQPQHF. The CDR3 coding sequence is TGTGCCTGGAGTCTATATCCGGGACGACGGCGGAGGGACCAGCCCCAGCATTTT.